One T cell receptor beta chain is described in this entry. The source of the sample is a study of blood T cell repertoires in COVID-19. It was during active infection that Seattle patients were enrolled and then longitudinally followed. Germline assignment: CDR1 DFQATT and CDR2 SNEGSKA (reference sequence). V lost 3 bases, J lost 0 bases, and 17 bases lay in between. The CDR3 totals 16 residues. Profiled with immunoSEQ multiplex PCR; TCRdb holds only in-frame clones, not every one. Of more than 150,000 clones listed, more than 80% are singletons. The sequence came from a woman aged 80 or older with COVID-19, enrolled during active disease. The chain recombines TRBV20-1 with TRBJ1-1, with no clear D. The sample consisted of peripheral blood. CDR3 sequence (DNA): TGCAGTGCTAGTGCGGGGTTGGATACGATGAACACTGAAGCTTTCTTT. This translates into CSASAGLDTMNTEAFF.